One sample yielded the 9 T cell receptor beta chains listed below, sequenced in a study of cytomegalovirus exposure and HLA in healthy donors. The primer mix had 60 Vbeta and 13 Jbeta primers. Some clones are missing from TCRdb's copy, which holds only in-frame ones; the method was immunoSEQ multiplex PCR. The sample records more than 200,000 clones, roughly 87% being singletons. Sequences were obtained from PBMCs. Receptors originate from a man aged 40-55 years in good health and CMV-seropositive.

This clone was seen a few times. The rearrangement uses TRBV5-1 and TRBJ2-3; tentatively, D is TRBD2 (7 bases). This CDR3 is built from 13 residues. The germline V and J ends were trimmed by 7 bases and 1 base, with 10 bases remaining between them. Looked up from germline, CDR1 is SGHRS and CDR2 is YFSETQ. In DNA, the CDR3 is TGCGCCAGCGAGGGGGGGGGCACAGATACGCAGTATTTT. Protein product: CASEGGGTDTQYF.

In this sample, this clone turned up once. The same CDR3 is also encoded by other DNA sequences in this sample. The genes are TRBV5-1 and TRBJ2-7; D not resolved. Trimming pared 4 bases from V and 0 bases from J, leaving 8 bases between. Germline V gene data show CDR1 as SGHRS and CDR2 as YFSETQ. The CDR3 loop spans 13 amino acids. CDR3 in amino acids: CASSLASSYEQYF. CDR3 coding DNA: TGCGCCAGCAGCCTCGCGAGCTCCTACGAGCAGTACTTC.

For the CDR3, the DNA is TGTGCCAGCAGCTTGAGCGCCCACTACAATGAGCAGTTCTTC. It encodes CASSLSAHYNEQFF. The J gene is TRBJ2-1, the V gene TRBV6-5; D gene unclear. Looked up from germline, CDR1 is MNHEY and CDR2 is SVGAGI. The CDR3 extends over 14 amino acids. The V end was cut by 6 bases, the J end by 3 bases, with 12 bases between.

Regarding this clone: This same CDR3 is encoded by further DNA sequences in the sample. The rearrangement links TRBV9 to TRBJ2-1; 10 bases line up with TRBD2. The germline gives CDR1 SGDLS, CDR2 YYNGEE. V dropped 1 base and J dropped 4; count of bases not matched to a gene: 2. This CDR3 has 15 residues. CDR3 sequence (DNA): TGTGCCAGCAGCGTAAGACTAGCGGGTTACAATGAGCAGTTCTTC. As protein: CASSVRLAGYNEQFF.

This clone was seen a few times. J is TRBJ2-7 and V is TRBV5-4; D not certain. The germline CDR1 and CDR2 sequences are SGHNT and YYREEE (reference sequence). Trimming took off 4 bases at V and 1 base at J, with 15 bases between the two ends. The CDR3 loop spans 15 amino acids. In DNA, the CDR3 is TGTGCCAGCAGCCCCTATAACGTCAGGTCCTACGAGCAGTACTTC. Amino acid sequence: CASSPYNVRSYEQYF.

The chain uses TRBV7-8 and TRBJ1-1, with 11 bases aligning to TRBD1. The V and J ends lost 5 bases and 2 bases, in that order; junction bases with no gene match: 7. The CDR3 extends over 16 amino acids. CDR1 and CDR2 (germline): SGHVS, FQNEAQ. The CDR3 sequence: CASSGRDRGINTEAFF. The CDR3, as DNA: TGTGCCAGCAGCGGCCGGGACAGGGGGATCAACACTGAAGCTTTCTTT.

V usage is TRBV7-7 and J usage is TRBJ2-7, with D perhaps TRBD2 (6 bases). The germline gives CDR1 SSHAT, CDR2 FNYEAQ (reference sequence). This CDR3 has 17 residues. Between the trimmed V and J ends, which lost 1 base and 0 bases, there was a span of 16 bases. This CDR3 reads CASSLDVRRGSSYEQYV. The CDR3 DNA follows: TGTGCCAGCAGCTTAGATGTGAGGCGGGGCAGCTCCTACGAGCAGTACGTC.

This chain links TRBV29-1 with TRBJ1-1; TRBD1 might be the D (6 bases). Germline-derived CDR1 and CDR2 are SQVTM and ANQGSEA. CDR3 length: 16 residues. V lost 1 base, J lost 1 base, and 16 bases lay in between. The CDR3 DNA sequence: TGCAGCGTTGAAGTTTGGGGGCGCACAGGGAACACTGAAGCTTTCTTT. Protein: CSVEVWGRTGNTEAFF.

V is TRBV6-5 and J is TRBJ2-2, with 7 bases fitting TRBD1. Germline CDR1 is MNHEY and CDR2 is SVGAGI. The V and J ends lost 11 bases and 4 bases, in that order; junction bases with no gene match: 10. CDR3 size: 14 residues. Here the CDR3 reads CARSDRRTTGELFF. CDR3 coding DNA: TGTGCCCGGTCGGACAGGCGAACCACCGGGGAGCTGTTTTTT.